This is a list of T cell receptor beta chains from one sample in a study of blood T cells in healthy people across ages. TCRdb passed the 5' RACE reads through MiXCR, listing each CDR3 protein once. There are approximately 730,000 distinct CDR3 sequences in the sample; roughly 45% occur only once, and less than 25% lies in the top ten. Input material: blood. The receptors were sampled from a woman aged 55-70 years in good health. Each CDR3 is given with its conserved first and last residue. The D gene is left open where the match is weak. Where a row states a size, it is once, few, many or the class of an expanded clone; other rows omit it.

>TRBD2|few|TRBV3-1|TRBJ2-4|14
TGTGCCAGCAGCCAGAGCGGGAGGGCCGCTATTCAGTACTTC
CASSQSGRAAIQYF
>NA|NA|TRBV6-5|TRBJ2-7|12
TGTGCCAGCGCGTCCGGGACCCGCGAGCAGTACTTC
CASASGTREQYF
>NA|NA|TRBV20-1|TRBJ1-5|9
TGCAGTCTCGGAGGCCCCCAGCATTTT
CSLGGPQHF
>TRBD2|many|TRBV6-2/TRBV6-3|TRBJ2-1|17
TGTGCCAGCAGTTACTTGACATATAGCGGGAGGGCCATTGAGCAGTTCTTC
CASSYLTYSGRAIEQFF
>NA|few|TRBV20-1|TRBJ2-5|11
TGCAGTGAGGTGTACCAAGAGACCCAGTACTTC
CSEVYQETQYF
>TRBD2|NA|TRBV29-1|TRBJ2-3|15
TGCAGCGTAGCCTCTAGCGGGAGTGTGCCAGATACGCAGTATTTT
CSVASSGSVPDTQYF
>NA|NA|TRBV4-3|TRBJ2-1|13
TGCGCCAGCAGCCAAGAACTCGTCAATGAGCAGTTCTTC
CASSQELVNEQFF
>NA|NA|TRBV4-3|TRBJ2-7|15
TGCGCCAGCAGCCAAGAGTCAGCTTTCACCTACGAGCAGTACTTC
CASSQESAFTYEQYF
>NA|many|TRBV6-4|TRBJ2-6|13
TGTGCCAGCAGTGAGGGTGGGGCCAACGTCCTGACTTTC
CASSEGGANVLTF
>TRBD1|many|TRBV11-1|TRBJ2-7|15
TGTGCCAGCAGGCCAACACAGGGGCGATCCTACGAGCAGTACTTC
CASRPTQGRSYEQYF
>TRBD2|NA|TRBV6-6|TRBJ2-1|16
TGTGCCAGCAGTTTTTCGCGGGGGGGCTCCTACAATGAGCAGTTCTTC
CASSFSRGGSYNEQFF
>TRBD2|once|TRBV6-2/TRBV6-3|TRBJ2-1|15
TGTACCAGCAGTTACACCGAACTAGCGGGGCAAGAGCAGTTCTTC
CTSSYTELAGQEQFF
>TRBD1|NA|TRBV20-1|TRBJ1-1|14
TGCAGTGCTAGCCCGGGACAGCTGAACACTGAAGCTTTCTTT
CSASPGQLNTEAFF
>TRBD2|NA|TRBV3-1|TRBJ2-3|16
TGTGCCAGCAGCCCTGGGACTAGCGGCCTCACAGATACGCAGTATTTT
CASSPGTSGLTDTQYF
>TRBD2|NA|TRBV5-1|TRBJ2-7|16
TGCGCCAGCAGCTTGGCTAGATGGACTAGCGACTACGAGCAGTACTTC
CASSLARWTSDYEQYF
>NA|NA|TRBV11-2|TRBJ2-3|14
TGTGCCAGCAGCTTGGGGGGAGACGCAGATACGCAGTATTTT
CASSLGGDADTQYF
>TRBD2|many|TRBV11-2|TRBJ2-1|15
TGTGCCAGCAGCCGGACTAGCGGGGCCTACAATGAGCAGTTCTTC
CASSRTSGAYNEQFF
>TRBD2|NA|TRBV7-9|TRBJ2-3|13
TGTGCCAGCGGGGTAGCGGGCGCAGATACGCAGTATTTT
CASGVAGADTQYF
>NA|few|TRBV9|TRBJ2-7|12
TGTGCCAGCCGGGGGTACGGGGTCGAGCAGTACTTC
CASRGYGVEQYF
>NA|NA|TRBV28|TRBJ2-5|20
TGTGCCAGCAGTTTACCCGTTCGATTGAGTACTATGGGGAGTAGGGAGACCCAGTACTTC
CASSLPVRLSTMGSRETQYF
>TRBD1|few|TRBV12-3/TRBV12-4|TRBJ2-3|15
TGTGCCAGCACTTGGACAGGGGGGGTCGCAGATACGCAGTATTTT
CASTWTGGVADTQYF
>NA|NA|TRBV7-2|TRBJ1-2|14
TGTGCCAGCAGCTTAGCAGGGTGGTCCTATGGCTACACCTTC
CASSLAGWSYGYTF
>NA|NA|TRBV10-3|TRBJ1-5|13
TGTGCCGCCACCGGGACGGAGAATCAGCCCCAGCATTTT
CAATGTENQPQHF
>TRBD1|NA|TRBV7-3|TRBJ2-1|16
TGCGCCAGCAGCTCGACGGACAGGAACCCCTACAATGAGCAGTTCTTC
CASSSTDRNPYNEQFF
>TRBD2|NA|TRBV28|TRBJ2-1|15
TGTGCCAGCAGTTTCACTAGCGGCATTACGAATGAGCAGTTCTTC
CASSFTSGITNEQFF
>NA|NA|TRBV3-1|TRBJ1-6|15
TGTGCCAGCAGGACTACCCCAGGGAGCGGGTCACCCCTCCACTTT
CASRTTPGSGSPLHF
>TRBD1|few|TRBV7-2|TRBJ2-3|15
TGTGCCAGCAGCTTAGAACAGGGGGCGATAAATACGCAGTATTTT
CASSLEQGAINTQYF
>TRBD2|few|TRBV7-2|TRBJ2-7|14
TGTGCCAGCAGCTCTGGGACTAGCGTAGCCGAGCAGTACTTC
CASSSGTSVAEQYF
>TRBD2|NA|TRBV20-1|TRBJ2-7|15
TGCAGTGCTAGTGGTCAGGAGCGGGGGGTCTACGAGCAGTACTTC
CSASGQERGVYEQYF
>NA|NA|TRBV28|TRBJ2-7|15
TGTGCCAGCAGTTTACCGTGGCAGAGCTCCTACGAGCAGTACTTC
CASSLPWQSSYEQYF
>TRBD1|few|TRBV7-2|TRBJ1-2|16
TGTGCCAGCAGCTTAGACGGGACAGGGGGCTTCTATGGCTACACCTTC
CASSLDGTGGFYGYTF
>NA|NA|TRBV18|TRBJ2-5|14
TGTGCCAGCTCACCAGACTCCGTGGGGGAGACCCAGTACTTC
CASSPDSVGETQYF
>NA|few|TRBV20-1|TRBJ2-7|14
TGCAGTGCTAGAGGGTGGGGGGGCACCTACGAGCAGTACTTC
CSARGWGGTYEQYF
>TRBD2|NA|TRBV11-1|TRBJ2-1|16
TGTGCCAGCAGCCAGGGCGCAGGCGGGGGTTACAATGAGCGGTTCTTC
CASSQGAGGGYNERFF
>NA|NA|TRBV2|TRBJ2-1|15
TGTGCCAGCAGTGCCCCTAGCGCGTCCGGGGGTGAGCAGTTCTTC
CASSAPSASGGEQFF
>NA|NA|TRBV4-3|TRBJ2-3|17
TGCGCCAGCAGCCAAGAACTGGCCCGTGGCCGAACAGATACGCAGTATTTT
CASSQELARGRTDTQYF
>NA|NA|TRBV6-4|TRBJ2-5|13
TGTGCCAGCAGTGATGGGGGGTACCATGAGCAGTACTTC
CASSDGGYHEQYF
>NA|NA|TRBV7-2|TRBJ1-1|13
TGTGCCAGCAGCCTAAATACCGACGCTGAAGCTTTCTTT
CASSLNTDAEAFF
>NA|NA|TRBV3-1|TRBJ2-3|17
TGTGCCAGCAGCCAAGATCTCCCCCGAGGTCCCACAGCTACGCAGTATTTT
CASSQDLPRGPTATQYF
>NA|few|TRBV29-1|TRBJ2-7|12
TGCAGCGCCCAGGGAGGAGAGTACGAGCAGTACTTC
CSAQGGEYEQYF
>NA|NA|TRBV6-2/TRBV6-3|TRBJ2-3|16
TGTGCCAGCAGGGTTACCAAGGGGGGCTTAACAGATACGCAGTATTTT
CASRVTKGGLTDTQYF
>TRBD1|few|TRBV10-3|TRBJ2-1|14
TGTGCCATCGGGACAGGGGGTTCCTACAATGAGCAGTTCTTC
CAIGTGGSYNEQFF
>TRBD1|NA|TRBV6-1|TRBJ1-1|12
TGTGCCACCACCACAGGGGGCACTGAAGCTTTCTTT
CATTTGGTEAFF
>TRBD1|NA|TRBV2|TRBJ2-7|15
TGTGCCAGCATGCTGAGGAGGGACAGGGCCTACGAGCAGTACTTC
CASMLRRDRAYEQYF
>TRBD1|many|TRBV4-3|TRBJ2-1|15
TGCGCCAGCAGTCTGGGACAGGGGGCCCACAATGAGCAGTTCTTC
CASSLGQGAHNEQFF
>NA|many|TRBV3-1|TRBJ2-5|16
TGTGCCAGCAGCTACATGGGACAACTTCACCAAGAGACCCAGTACTTC
CASSYMGQLHQETQYF
>NA|NA|TRBV15|TRBJ2-7|13
TGTGCCACCAGAGCCGGGCAGGGCTACGAGCAGTACTTC
CATRAGQGYEQYF
>TRBD2|NA|TRBV6-2/TRBV6-3|TRBJ2-7|15
TGTGCCAGCAGGTCTAGCGGGAGGACCTCCTACGAGCAGTACTTC
CASRSSGRTSYEQYF
>NA|many|TRBV6-6|TRBJ1-4|14
TGTGCCAGCAGTTGGAACGAGGCGTATGAAAAACTGTTTTTT
CASSWNEAYEKLFF
>NA|once|TRBV20-1|TRBJ2-1|18
TGCAGTGCTAGAGATTTCGGGACAATTACAAGCTCCTACAATGAGCAGTTCTTC
CSARDFGTITSSYNEQFF